Listed here are 13 T cell receptor beta chains from one sample, sequenced in a study of Graves' ophthalmopathy and Graves' hyperthyroidism. Amplification from RNA transcripts yielded the TCR beta CDR3 regions. The workflow started with a first-round RT-PCR run with HTBI primers and then moved on to a second-round multiplex PCR. TCRdb re-analysed the multiplex PCR reads in MiXCR, keeping a single row per CDR3 protein. The sample holds approximately 700,000 distinct CDR3 sequences; roughly 40% are singletons and the top ten take about 40%. Sequencing was performed on peripheral blood. These receptors were taken from an adult man with Graves' ophthalmopathy.

This clonotype was observed many times. The V and J genes are TRBV2 and TRBJ2-2; D gene ambiguous. The CDR3 extends over 14 amino acids. V lost 7 bases and J lost 1, with 10 bases in between. In germline, CDR1 is SNHLY, CDR2 FYNNEI. In DNA form, the CDR3 reads TGTGCCAGCATCGGGCGGATGAACACCGGGGAGCTGTTTTTT. Translating it yields CASIGRMNTGELFF.

The chain links TRBV7-9 to TRBJ2-6; D unclear. Deletions cut 1 base from V and 4 bases from J, with 8 bases between. Per the germline V gene, CDR1 is SEHNR and CDR2 is FQNEAQ (reference sequence). This CDR3 is built from 15 residues. This CDR3 is CASSLDGYGANVLTF. The CDR3 coding sequence is TGTGCCAGCAGCTTAGACGGCTACGGGGCCAACGTCCTGACTTTC.

The chain links TRBV11-1 to TRBJ2-6; 9 bases match TRBD1. V gave up 5 bases and J gave up 1 base; unmatched junction bases: 9. From germline, CDR1 is SGHAT and CDR2 FQDESV (reference sequence). There are 18 residues in the CDR3. This CDR3 reads CASSRRTGERSGANVLTF. The CDR3 DNA is TGTGCCAGCAGCCGGAGGACAGGGGAGAGGTCTGGGGCCAACGTCCTGACTTTC. Complete variable domain (other parts from reference TRBV11-1 and TRBJ2-6): EAEVAQSPRYKITEKSQAVAFWCDPISGHATLYWYRQILGQGPELLVQFQDESVVDDSQLPKDRFSAERLKGVDSTLKIQPAELGDSAMYLCASSRRTGERSGANVLTFGAGSRLTVL.

This clonotype showed up many times. The genes are TRBV10-3 and TRBJ2-2; D gene uncertain. Germline V CDR1 and CDR2: ENHRY, SYGVKD. This CDR3 comprises 12 residues. V lost 3 bases and J 6 bases, leaving 5 bases between the germline ends. CDR3 coding DNA: TGTGCCATCAGTGACGAGTCCGGGGAGCTGTTTTTT. Encoded protein: CAISDESGELFF.

A few counts support this clonotype. The J gene is TRBJ2-7, the V gene TRBV11-2, with TRBD1 identical over 9 bases. Germline V gene lookup returns CDR1 SGHAT and CDR2 FQNNGV. This CDR3 contains 13 residues. With 5 bases clipped from V and 6 bases from J, the junction kept 5 bases outside the gene matches. CDR3 sequence (DNA): TGTGCCAGCAGCCTGGACAGGGGTGTCGAGCAGTACTTC. Translating gives CASSLDRGVEQYF.

This clonotype occurred a few times. This rearrangement joins TRBV14 to TRBJ2-5; 9 bases are shared with TRBD1. Germline V gives CDR1 SGHDN, CDR2 FVKESK. V gave up 8 bases and J gave up 4 bases; unmatched junction bases: 14. This CDR3 contains 16 residues. This CDR3 reads CASSPPQGQGAETQYF. Written as DNA, the CDR3 is TGTGCCAGCTCACCACCTCAGGGACAGGGTGCAGAGACCCAGTACTTC.

The CDR3 region is CASSVGTRRETQYF. The CDR3 region has the DNA TGTGCCAGCAGCGTAGGGACACGCAGAGAGACCCAGTACTTC. This chain uses TRBV9 with TRBJ2-5; D is perhaps TRBD1 (5 bases). The CDR3 totals 14 residues. CDR1 SGDLS and CDR2 YYNGEE come from the germline V gene. Trimming shortened V by 0 bases and J by 4 bases, and 10 bases separated the two germline ends.

This clonotype has only a few counts. V usage is TRBV11-2 and J usage is TRBJ2-7, with 8 bases that match TRBD1. Germline V CDR1 and CDR2: SGHAT, FQNNGV. V lost 5 bases and J lost 3; bases outside the gene matches: 6. This CDR3 has 14 residues. This CDR3 reads CASSPNTGGYEQYF. CDR3 DNA sequence: TGTGCCAGCAGCCCAAACACAGGGGGCTACGAGCAGTACTTC.

A remark on this clonotype: With a much larger clone just one base away, this may be a read error. The chain links TRBV12-3 or TRBV12-4 to TRBJ1-2; D remains unclear. The CDR3 is 11 residues long. V shed 7 bases and J shed 7 bases, with 10 bases lying between them. The CDR3, as DNA: TGTGCCAGCATCAGAGGGAGTGGCTACACCTTC. It encodes CASIRGSGYTF.

The V call is TRBV6-6, the J call TRBJ2-7; D unclear. This CDR3 is 14 amino acids long. From germline, CDR1 is MNHNY and CDR2 SVGAGI (reference sequence). V was pared by 0 bases and J by 2 bases, with 8 bases between. The CDR3 coding sequence is TGTGCCAGCAGTTACTCGGGCAGGACCTACGAGCAGTACTTC. This gives the protein CASSYSGRTYEQYF.

Details on this clonotype: Because it lacks the conserved phenylalanine or tryptophan at the end, this CDR3 is likely a read error. This chain links TRBV9 with TRBJ2-3, with D uncertain. Germline V gives CDR1 SGDLS, CDR2 YYNGEE. V lost 1 base and J 2 bases, leaving 8 bases between the germline ends. The CDR3 has 14 amino acids. CDR3: CASSVMDLTDTQYC. In nucleotides, the CDR3 is TGTGCCAGCAGCGTAATGGACCTCACAGATACGCAGTATTGT.

In its sample, this clonotype was seen once. This chain connects TRBV7-2 to TRBJ2-5; D remains unclear. Germline values: CDR1 SGHTA, CDR2 FQGNSA. Trimming shortened V by 5 bases and J by 5 bases, and 18 bases separated the two germline ends. CDR3 length: 15 amino acids. In DNA form, the CDR3 reads TGTGCCAGCAGCCGCCGTGCGGAGCCGGGCGAGACCCAGTACTTC. Amino acid sequence: CASSRRAEPGETQYF.

At least ten counts were recorded for this clonotype. The chain uses TRBV2 and TRBJ1-1, with no clear D. V lost 0 bases and J 0 bases, leaving 8 bases between the germline ends. Germline V lookup: CDR1 SNHLY, CDR2 FYNNEI. The CDR3 has 15 residues. Written as DNA, the CDR3 is TGTGCCAGCAGTGAAGCGAAAGGGTTGAACACTGAAGCTTTCTTT. This encodes CASSEAKGLNTEAFF.